These 8 T cell receptor beta chains share one sample of origin, sequenced in a study of cytomegalovirus exposure and HLA in healthy donors. PCR employed 60 Vbeta and 13 Jbeta primers. The assay was immunoSEQ multiplex PCR, and TCRdb's table has in-frame clones only and misses some. This table holds 60,000 or so clones, about three quarters found once. Sequencing was carried out using PBMCs. Every receptor here comes from a man aged 45-65 years in good health and CMV-seropositive.

The J gene is TRBJ1-1, the V gene TRBV6-6; 8 nucleotides line up with TRBD1. V trimming: 4 bases; J trimming: 1 base; junction bases outside the gene matches: 2. CDR3 length equals 14 residues. The germline gives CDR1 MNHNY, CDR2 SVGAGI (reference sequence). The DNA for the CDR3 is TGTGCCAGCAGTTTAACAGGGGGGAACACTGAAGCTTTCTTT. Translated, it gives CASSLTGGNTEAFF.

This chain joins TRBV4-1 and TRBJ1-2; D is unclear. The CDR3 spans 15 residues. Trimming cost V 0 bases and J 0 bases, with 8 bases left between them. CDR1 is MGHRA, CDR2 YSYEKL, per germline. The CDR3 protein is CASSQDDSPNYGYTF. CDR3 coding DNA: TGCGCCAGCAGCCAAGACGACTCCCCTAACTATGGCTACACCTTC.

This clone was seen more than once but under ten times. This chain connects TRBV9 to TRBJ2-3; the D gene is possibly TRBD2 (6 bases). Per germline, CDR1 SGDLS and CDR2 YYNGEE. V dropped 0 bases and J dropped 1 base, with 9 bases sitting between them. CDR3 length: 15 residues. The CDR3 is CASSVDSSGTDTQYF. CDR3 sequence (DNA): TGTGCCAGCAGCGTAGACTCTAGCGGCACAGATACGCAGTATTTT.

The DNA of the CDR3 is TGTGCCAGCAGCTGGGGGAGGGTCACTGAAGCTTTCTTT. It codes for CASSWGRVTEAFF. J is TRBJ1-1 and V is TRBV14; a possible D gene is TRBD1 (5 bases). Trimming took 5 bases from V and 4 from J, leaving 11 bases between them. CDR3 length: 13 amino acids. Per the germline V gene, CDR1 is SGHDN and CDR2 is FVKESK.

The V call is TRBV9, the J call TRBJ2-5, with a weak D call TRBD1 (7 bases). The CDR3 sequence is 15 residues long. Germline V lookup: CDR1 SGDLS, CDR2 YYNGEE. The V end lost 0 bases, the J end lost 5 bases, and 14 bases lay between the germline ends. This CDR3 reads CASSVAGGSGETQYF. The CDR3 nucleotides are TGTGCCAGCAGCGTAGCAGGGGGGAGCGGGGAGACCCAGTACTTC. The full variable domain, rest sourced from reference TRBV9 and TRBJ2-5, is DSGVTQTPKHLITATGQRVTLRCSPRSGDLSVYWYQQSLDQGLQFLIQYYNGEERAKGNILERFSAQQFPDLHSELNLSSLELGDSALYFCASSVAGGSGETQYFGPGTRLLVL.

The rearrangement joins TRBV29-1 to TRBJ2-5, with TRBD1 matching over 9 bases. V shed 8 bases, J shed 2 bases, and the junction held 6 bases outside the gene matches. CDR1 and CDR2 from the germline V gene are SQVTM and ANQGSEA. The CDR3 has 13 amino acids. The CDR3 region has the DNA TGCAGCACCACAGGGGGCGGGCAAGAGACCCAGTACTTC. Amino acids: CSTTGGGQETQYF.

The chain links TRBV2 to TRBJ2-7; a weak D match, TRBD2 (5 bases). The germline V and J ends were trimmed by 7 bases and 2 bases, with 12 bases remaining between them. In germline, CDR1 is SNHLY, CDR2 FYNNEI. This CDR3 is 13 amino acids long. CDR3 region: CASKDGGPYEQYF. Here the CDR3 DNA reads TGTGCCAGCAAGGATGGAGGTCCCTACGAGCAGTACTTC. Filled out from reference TRBV2 and TRBJ2-7, the complete variable domain reads EPEVTQTPSHQVTQMGQEVILRCVPISNHLYFYWYRQILGQKVEFLVSFYNNEISEKSEIFDDQFSVERPDGSNFTLKIRSTKLEDSAMYFCASKDGGPYEQYFGPGTRLTVT.

CDR3 in amino acids: CASSSDRSHQPQHF. The CDR3 DNA follows: TGTGCCAGCAGTTCTGACAGAAGCCATCAGCCCCAGCATTTT. The V gene is TRBV6-1, the J gene TRBJ1-5, with D possibly TRBD1 on 5 matching bases. The CDR3 has 14 amino acids. Trimming stripped 5 bases from V and 5 bases from J, with 13 bases between. Germline V gene sequence: CDR1 MNHNS, CDR2 SASEGT.